This TCR beta chain is from a study of blood T cell repertoires in COVID-19. Study overall: The United States, Italy and Spain supplied acute and convalescent COVID-19 samples.

Sequencing used immunoSEQ multiplex PCR; TCRdb keeps in-frame clones, though not all of them. The table records 150,000 to 200,000 clones, 80% to 90% of them present only once. A note on this clone: The sample holds other DNA sequences that translate to the same CDR3.

The CDR3 has 16 amino acids. Germline CDR1 MDHEN, CDR2 SYDVKM. The V end lost 6 bases, the J end lost 2 bases, and 17 bases lay between the germline ends. Sequencing was done on a sample of peripheral blood. The chain recombines TRBV28 with TRBJ1-5; TRBD1 might be the D (5 bases). This TCR was recovered from a man aged 55 to 70 with acute or convalescent COVID-19. The CDR3 region is CASSSGVGRGNQPQHF. CDR3 nucleotide sequence: TGTGCCAGCAGCTCGGGGGTGGGAAGGGGCAATCAGCCCCAGCATTTT.